These 17 T cell receptor beta chains were all obtained from the same sample, sequenced in a study of blood T cells in healthy people across ages. Primed by a sample-barcoded 5' primer and a J-beta primer mix, a second PCR proceeded for 7 to 11 cycles. One entry per CDR3 protein, called by TCRdb with MiXCR from the 5' RACE reads. Counted here are 580,000 or so distinct CDR3 sequences, around 48% occurring once; the ten biggest clones make up just under 25%. Sequenced sample: blood. Receptor source: a man older than 75 in good health.

This rearrangement joins TRBV4-1 to TRBJ2-2; D is undetermined. Germline CDR1 and CDR2: MGHRA and YSYEKL. V lost 0 bases and J lost 3, with 8 bases in between. This CDR3 is built from 15 residues. The CDR3 sequence: CASSQDPWDTGELFF. The DNA for the CDR3 is TGCGCCAGCAGCCAAGATCCATGGGACACCGGGGAGCTGTTTTTT.

The chain joins TRBV20-1 to TRBJ2-1; D possibly uses TRBD1 or TRBD2 (5 bases each). The V end lost 0 bases, the J end lost 4 bases, and 16 bases lay between the germline ends. CDR1 is DFQATT, CDR2 SNEGSKA, per germline (reference sequence). There are 16 residues in the CDR3. The CDR3 bases are TGCAGTGCTAGAGATTGGGGGTCAATTGGGTACAATGAGCAGTTCTTC. Protein sequence: CSARDWGSIGYNEQFF.

This clonotype was detected many times. This rearrangement joins TRBV4-1 to TRBJ1-4; the match to TRBD1 covers 8 bases. Trimming took 0 bases from V and 7 from J; bases not matched to a gene: 7. There are 16 residues in the CDR3. CDR1 MGHRA and CDR2 YSYEKL come from the germline V gene. CDR3 amino acids: CASSQEAGGGREKLFF. DNA for the CDR3: TGCGCCAGCAGCCAAGAAGCAGGGGGCGGTCGTGAAAAACTGTTTTTT.

A few counts support this clonotype. A much bigger clone sits one base away, suggesting this may be a read error. The rearrangement uses TRBV6-5 and TRBJ2-1; TRBD2 might be the D (5 bases). The germline V gene has CDR1 MNHEY and CDR2 SVGAGI. This CDR3 is built from 15 residues. The ends were cut back, 2 bases at V and 3 bases at J, with 11 bases in the middle. The CDR3 nucleotides read TGTGCCAGCAGTTACGGACGAGCGGACTACAATGAGCAGTTCTTC. It yields the protein CASSYGRADYNEQFF.

In regard to this clonotype: Being one base from a much bigger clone, this may be a read error. The V gene is TRBV6-6, the J gene TRBJ1-1, with D possibly TRBD1 on 5 matching bases. Germline V gene sequence: CDR1 MNHNY, CDR2 SVGAGI (reference sequence). This CDR3 is 12 amino acids long. Trimming pared 11 bases from V and 0 bases from J, leaving 10 bases between. The CDR3 here is CASRAMNTEAFF. The CDR3 region has the DNA TGTGCCTCCAGGGCCATGAACACTGAAGCTTTCTTT.

The genes are TRBV20-1 and TRBJ2-1; TRBD1 matches at 7 bases. The CDR3 loop spans 12 amino acids. Germline V gene lookup returns CDR1 DFQATT and CDR2 SNEGSKA (reference sequence). With V trimmed by 6 bases and J by 5 bases, 4 bases remained unmatched. CDR3 residues: CSAETGHNEQFF. The CDR3 DNA follows: TGCAGTGCCGAGACAGGGCACAATGAGCAGTTCTTC.

J is TRBJ2-3 and V is TRBV12-3 or TRBV12-4, with 9 nucleotides matching TRBD2. The CDR3 contains 16 residues. V was pared by 5 bases and J by 3 bases, with 9 bases of the junction left unmatched. The CDR3 region is CASSKLLAGQTDTQYF. CDR3 bases: TGTGCCAGCAGTAAACTTCTAGCGGGGCAGACAGATACGCAGTATTTT.

The chain carries TRBV5-1 and TRBJ2-3, with 11 bases that match TRBD2. The CDR3 has 16 residues. V dropped 4 bases and J dropped 3; count of bases not matched to a gene: 7. The germline CDR1 and CDR2 sequences are SGHRS and YFSETQ. The CDR3 coding sequence is TGCGCCAGCAGCCGAACTAGCGGGAGTTTGACAGATACGCAGTATTTT. This translates into CASSRTSGSLTDTQYF.

Only one count was recorded for this clonotype. The rearrangement joins TRBV20-1 to TRBJ2-1; D is undetermined. Germline CDR1 and CDR2: DFQATT and SNEGSKA (reference sequence). With 2 bases removed from V and 0 bases from J, the gap between germline ends came to 11 bases. The CDR3 consists of 15 residues. The CDR3 here is CSARKTSSSYNEQFF. The CDR3 bases are TGCAGTGCTAGAAAGACATCGAGCTCCTACAATGAGCAGTTCTTC.

This clonotype was observed many times. The rearrangement uses TRBV6-5 and TRBJ2-1; 9 nucleotides align to TRBD2. V was pared by 5 bases and J by 8 bases, with 13 bases of the junction left unmatched. The CDR3 spans 16 residues. Germline V gene lookup returns CDR1 MNHEY and CDR2 SVGAGI. The CDR3 region is CASSARGGSGSYEQFF. The DNA of the CDR3 is TGTGCCAGCAGTGCCCGCGGGGGTAGCGGGAGCTATGAGCAGTTCTTC.

V is TRBV28 and J is TRBJ1-5; D is perhaps TRBD1 (6 bases). Germline V gives CDR1 MDHEN, CDR2 SYDVKM. Between the trimmed V and J ends, which lost 8 bases and 3 bases, there was a span of 11 bases. The CDR3 runs to 13 residues. The chain's CDR3 is CASQGQPNQPQHF. The CDR3 DNA follows: TGTGCCAGCCAGGGACAACCCAATCAGCCCCAGCATTTT. The whole variable domain, remainder taken from reference TRBV28 and TRBJ1-5, is DVKVTQSSRYLVKRTGEKVFLECVQDMDHENMFWYRQDPGLGLRLIYFSYDVKMKEKGDIPEGYSVSREKKERFSLILESASTNQTSMYLCASQGQPNQPQHFGDGTRLSIL.

The rearrangement uses TRBV12-3 or TRBV12-4 and TRBJ2-2; D assignment may be TRBD1 or TRBD2 (5 bases each). Trimming stripped 6 bases from V and 4 bases from J, with 15 bases between. CDR3 length: 15 residues. The CDR3 sequence is CASSVGARFTGELFF. The CDR3 DNA follows: TGTGCCAGCAGCGTCGGGGCGCGGTTCACCGGGGAGCTGTTTTTT.

V and J are TRBV7-2 and TRBJ2-7, with 7 bases identical to TRBD1. The CDR3 spans 14 residues. CDR1 and CDR2 (germline): SGHTA, FQGNSA. V lost 5 bases and J lost 2; bases outside the gene matches: 6. The CDR3 here is CASSSRQGTYEQYF. CDR3 bases: TGTGCCAGCAGCAGCCGACAGGGAACCTACGAGCAGTACTTC.

The CDR3 protein is CSARDLQGVNEQFF. The CDR3 DNA sequence: TGCAGTGCTAGAGATCTCCAGGGAGTAAATGAGCAGTTCTTC. This rearrangement joins TRBV20-1 to TRBJ2-1; the D call may be TRBD1 or TRBD2 (5 bases each). V shed 0 bases and J shed 7 bases, with 13 bases lying between them. Germline CDR1 is DFQATT and CDR2 is SNEGSKA (reference sequence). This CDR3 has 14 residues.

The rearrangement uses TRBV6-1 and TRBJ1-1; tentative D call: TRBD1 (5 bases). Germline V gene data show CDR1 as MNHNS and CDR2 as SASEGT. This CDR3 has 14 residues. V lost 4 bases to trimming and J lost 8 bases, with 17 bases between them. In DNA, the CDR3 is TGTGCCAGCAGTGCTCGGCCGGAACAGGAGGAAGCTTTCTTT. Amino acids: CASSARPEQEEAFF.

Details on this clonotype: A read error is possible here, since a much larger clone lies one base away. The chain employs TRBV6-6 and TRBJ2-7; D gene uncertain. The germline gives CDR1 MNHNY, CDR2 SVGAGI (reference sequence). The V end lost 5 bases, the J end lost 5 bases, and 16 bases lay between the germline ends. This CDR3 region has 14 residues. CDR3 DNA: TGTGCCAGCAGTCTCGACTCCTATCGGGACGAGCAGTACTTC. Amino acids: CASSLDSYRDEQYF.

This clonotype was seen more than once but under ten times. This sequence joins TRBV29-1 and TRBJ1-2, with 8 positions matching TRBD1. V lost 4 bases to trimming and J lost 4 bases; unmatched junction nucleotides: 8. The V gene's germline CDR1 is SQVTM and CDR2 ANQGSEA. This CDR3 spans 14 amino acids. This CDR3 reads CSVASGTGGYGYTF. The CDR3 nucleotides read TGCAGCGTTGCCTCGGGGACAGGCGGCTATGGCTACACCTTC.